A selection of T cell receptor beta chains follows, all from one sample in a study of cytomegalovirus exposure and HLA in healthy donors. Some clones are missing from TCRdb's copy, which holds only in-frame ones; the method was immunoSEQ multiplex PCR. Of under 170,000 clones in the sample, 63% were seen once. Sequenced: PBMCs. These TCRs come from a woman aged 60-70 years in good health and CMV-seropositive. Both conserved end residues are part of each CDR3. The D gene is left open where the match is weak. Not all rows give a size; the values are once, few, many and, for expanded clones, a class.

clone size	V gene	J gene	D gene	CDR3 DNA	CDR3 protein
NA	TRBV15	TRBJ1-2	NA	TGTGCCACCAGCAGAGATGGGGGAGGGGGTGGCTACACCTTC	CATSRDGGGGGYTF
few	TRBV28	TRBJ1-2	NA	TGTGCCAGCAGTTTAGGACTCTATGGCTACACCTTC	CASSLGLYGYTF
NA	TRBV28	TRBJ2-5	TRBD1	TGTGCCAGCAGCTCCACAGGGGCTGGGACCCAGTACTTC	CASSSTGAGTQYF
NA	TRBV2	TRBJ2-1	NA	TGTGCCAGCAGTGAAGCGCTCGGAGGTAACAATGAGCAGTTCTTC	CASSEALGGNNEQFF
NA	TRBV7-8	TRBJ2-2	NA	TGTGCCAGCAGCTCCACAGCCTACGGGGAGCTGTTTTTT	CASSSTAYGELFF
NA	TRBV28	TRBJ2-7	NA	TGTGCCAGCAGTGCCCACCCGGACGAGCAGTACTTC	CASSAHPDEQYF
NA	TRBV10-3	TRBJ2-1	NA	TGTGCCACCAATACAGGGCTCTCCTACAATGAGCAGTTCTTC	CATNTGLSYNEQFF
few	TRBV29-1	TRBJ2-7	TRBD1	TGCAGCGTCGCCACCGGGACAGGGGGCCACGAGCAGTACTTC	CSVATGTGGHEQYF
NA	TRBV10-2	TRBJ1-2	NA	TGCGCCAGCAGTGACCGTAATTCCGTCTATGGCTACACCTTC	CASSDRNSVYGYTF
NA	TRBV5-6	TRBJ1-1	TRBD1	TGTGCCAGCAGCTTGTTGGGGACAGGGGGCGCGGCCGCTGAAGCTTTCTTT	CASSLLGTGGAAAEAFF
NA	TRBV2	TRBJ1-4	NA	TGTGCCAGCAGTGAGATCAGGGGAATTGAAAAACTGTTTTTT	CASSEIRGIEKLFF
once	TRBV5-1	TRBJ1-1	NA	TGCGCCAGCAGCAGCTGGACGGCAAGGGGCACTGAAGCTTTCTTT	CASSSWTARGTEAFF
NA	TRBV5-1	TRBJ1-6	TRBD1	TGCGCCAGCAGCTTAGGACAGGGGATGCCCCTCCACTTT	CASSLGQGMPLHF
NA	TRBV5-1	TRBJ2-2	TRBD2	TGCGCCAGCAGCTGGGTTAGCGGGAGAATCGGGGAGCTGTTTTTT	CASSWVSGRIGELFF
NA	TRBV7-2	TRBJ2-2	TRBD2	TGTGCCAGCAGCTTAGGGACTAGCGGATACACCGGGGAGCTGTTTTTT	CASSLGTSGYTGELFF
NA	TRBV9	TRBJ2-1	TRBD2	TGTGCCTTCTGGACTAGCGGAAATGAGCAGTTCTTC	CAFWTSGNEQFF